This T cell receptor beta chain comes out of a study of Graves' ophthalmopathy and Graves' hyperthyroidism. CDR3 length equals 15 residues. Unmatched junction bases numbered 7, after V lost 4 bases and J lost 5 bases. Germline V gives CDR1 SGHTA, CDR2 FQGTGA. This clonotype was recorded many times. The authors amplified TCR beta CDR3 regions, and they did so from RNA transcripts for repertoire sequencing. The authors performed first-round RT-PCR with HTBI primers and then a second-round multiplex PCR. Via MiXCR, TCRdb re-called the multiplex PCR reads, giving one row per CDR3 protein. The sample lists about 500,000 distinct CDR3 sequences; roughly 39% were seen once.

Input material: peripheral blood or thyroid tissue (not recorded which). The receptor's source is an adult man with Graves' hyperthyroidism. The gene calls are TRBV7-3 and TRBJ2-5, with 10 bases lining up with TRBD1. CDR3 amino acids: CASSSGTGVTETQYF. CDR3 coding DNA: TGTGCCAGCAGCTCCGGGACAGGGGTTACGGAGACCCAGTACTTC.